Listed below are T cell receptor beta chains from one sample, sequenced in a study of T cell responses to AZD1222 COVID-19 vaccine. Clones were sequenced by immunoSEQ multiplex PCR, and TCRdb holds only the in-frame ones, with some missing. The table shows some 140,000 clones, with 80% to 95% occurring only once. The input for sequencing was peripheral blood, taken on day 0 of AZD1222 vaccination. These receptors originate from an adult in good health. The CDR3 runs from the conserved cysteine through the conserved F or W. D genes are given only for firm matches. A clone size is listed for some rows: how often the clone was seen (once, few, many), or a class if it is expanded.

-,-,TRBV21-1,TRBJ2-7,CASSKVDNKGYEQYF,TGTGCCAGCAGCAAAGTGGACAATAAGGGGTACGAGCAGTACTTC
TRBD1,few,TRBV27,TRBJ1-5,CASSQTTGELQPQHF,TGTGCCAGCAGTCAGACGACAGGGGAGCTTCAGCCCCAGCATTTT
TRBD2,-,TRBV9,TRBJ2-1,CASSPPIVGGSSYNEQFF,TGTGCCAGCAGCCCTCCCATCGTGGGCGGGAGCTCCTACAATGAGCAGTTCTTC
-,once,TRBV5-5,TRBJ1-2,CASSLNPAGGSYGYTF,TGTGCCAGCAGCTTGAACCCGGCGGGGGGGAGCTATGGCTACACCTTC
-,-,TRBV27,TRBJ1-1,CASSLFLGVGDTEAFF,TGTGCCAGCAGTTTATTCTTGGGGGTCGGGGACACTGAAGCTTTCTTT
-,-,TRBV5-5,TRBJ1-5,CASSFEGSSPWAQHF,TGTGCCAGCAGCTTCGAGGGTTCCTCTCCTTGGGCCCAGCATTTT
-,once,TRBV9,TRBJ2-2,CASSVHLPGGGELFF,TGTGCCAGCAGCGTACACCTCCCTGGTGGCGGGGAGCTGTTTTTT
-,once,TRBV15,TRBJ2-1,CATSRGGGAFEQFF,TGTGCCACCAGCAGAGGAGGAGGAGCTTTCGAGCAGTTCTTC
TRBD1,-,TRBV5-1,TRBJ1-2,CASSLEPDRALHYGYTF,TGCGCCAGCAGCTTGGAGCCCGACAGGGCGCTCCACTATGGCTACACCTTC
-,-,TRBV10-3,TRBJ1-1,CATGQNTEAFF,TGTGCCACGGGGCAGAACACTGAAGCTTTCTTT
-,-,TRBV4-1,TRBJ1-1,CASSQPWSGMNTEAFF,TGCGCCAGCAGCCAACCCTGGTCAGGGATGAACACTGAAGCTTTCTTT
-,-,TRBV11-3,TRBJ2-2,CASSLGLGELFF,TGTGCCAGCAGCTTAGGGTTGGGGGAGCTGTTTTTT
-,-,TRBV12-3/TRBV12-4,TRBJ1-6,CASAVDRNSPLHF,TGTGCCAGTGCCGTAGACCGTAATTCACCCCTCCACTTT
TRBD1,-,TRBV5-1,TRBJ2-2,CASSLRQGWGTGELFF,TGCGCCAGCAGCTTGAGACAGGGCTGGGGCACCGGGGAGCTGTTTTTT
-,-,TRBV2,TRBJ1-4,CASSELRGSEKLFF,TGTGCCAGCAGTGAACTCAGAGGAAGCGAAAAACTGTTTTTT
-,-,TRBV19,TRBJ2-7,CASSPQEGLGYEQYF,TGTGCCAGTAGTCCCCAGGAGGGGTTGGGCTACGAGCAGTACTTC
-,-,TRBV30,TRBJ1-3,CAWSSFSGNTIYF,TGTGCCTGGAGTAGTTTTTCTGGAAACACCATATATTTT
-,-,TRBV6-1,TRBJ1-1,CASSEHSETEAFF,TGTGCCAGCAGTGAACACTCGGAGACTGAAGCTTTCTTT
TRBD1,-,TRBV18,TRBJ1-1,CASSTGDTEAFF,TGTGCCAGCTCAACAGGGGATACTGAAGCTTTCTTT
TRBD1,-,TRBV29-1,TRBJ2-7,CSVEGARDSSYEQYF,TGCAGCGTCGAAGGCGCCCGGGACAGCTCCTACGAGCAGTACTTC
-,-,TRBV11-2,TRBJ1-2,CASSLGVSAANYGYTF,TGTGCCAGCAGCTTAGGGGTCTCTGCAGCTAACTATGGCTACACCTTC
-,-,TRBV3-1/TRBV3-2,TRBJ2-7,CASSQDILRGEQYF,TGTGCCAGCAGCCAGGATATCCTTAGGGGGGAGCAGTACTTC
TRBD2,-,TRBV4-1,TRBJ2-7,CASSQLPGLAGYEQYF,TGCGCCAGCAGCCAATTACCGGGACTAGCGGGATACGAGCAGTACTTC
TRBD1,-,TRBV4-2,TRBJ2-7,CASSQAERDRVYEQYF,TGTGCCAGCAGCCAGGCCGAACGGGACAGGGTCTACGAGCAGTACTTC
TRBD1,-,TRBV6-5,TRBJ2-3,CASSYAGTARSDTQYF,TGTGCCAGCAGTTACGCCGGGACAGCGCGATCAGATACGCAGTATTTT
-,-,TRBV10-1,TRBJ1-1,CASSEGDAANTEAFF,TGCGCCAGCAGTGAAGGTGATGCCGCTAACACTGAAGCTTTCTTT
-,-,TRBV27,TRBJ1-6,CASSFGQHNYFNSPLHF,TGTGCCAGCAGTTTCGGACAGCACAACTACTTTAATTCACCCCTCCACTTT
-,once,TRBV7-8,TRBJ2-5,CASSLARPGGAGAYQETQYF,TGTGCCAGCAGCTTAGCGAGGCCCGGGGGCGCGGGAGCGTACCAAGAGACCCAGTACTTC
-,-,TRBV11-3,TRBJ1-1,CASSLGLGANTEAFF,TGTGCCAGCAGCTTAGGGCTGGGGGCGAACACTGAAGCTTTCTTT
-,once,TRBV5-1,TRBJ1-6,CASSPVESIYNSPLHF,TGCGCCAGCAGCCCAGTTGAAAGTATCTATAATTCACCCCTCCACTTT
-,few,TRBV12-3/TRBV12-4,TRBJ2-2,CASSFHNTGELFF,TGTGCCAGCAGTTTCCATAACACCGGGGAGCTGTTTTTT
-,-,TRBV19,TRBJ1-1,CAASGGEWTEAFF,TGTGCCGCCTCAGGCGGGGAGTGGACTGAAGCTTTCTTT
TRBD1,-,TRBV28,TRBJ2-1,CASSHRSGTARNEQFF,TGTGCCAGCAGTCACAGATCCGGGACAGCTAGAAATGAGCAGTTCTTC
-,-,TRBV29-1,TRBJ1-6,CSVKIAGERSPLHF,TGCAGCGTCAAAATAGCGGGGGAACGTTCACCCCTCCACTTT
-,-,TRBV5-4,TRBJ2-1,CASSLSAGTQDEQFF,TGTGCCAGCAGCTTGAGTGCGGGAACGCAAGATGAGCAGTTCTTC
-,-,TRBV24-1,TRBJ2-6,CATSDPGRSSGANVLTF,TGTGCCACCAGTGACCCTGGACGGAGCTCTGGGGCCAACGTCCTGACTTTC